This TCR beta chain was recovered during a study of beta chain features in type 1 diabetes. The study, taken as a whole, reports: Moderate yet significant TCRB CDR3 shortening was seen in Type 1 diabetes patients in all four CD4+ subsets.

Investigators reverse transcribed all isolated RNA, so they sequenced expressed TCRB transcripts. Some clones are missing from TCRdb's copy, which holds only in-frame ones; the method was immunoSEQ multiplex PCR. The sample has hundreds of thousands of clones; over 10% are singletons. CDR1 SGHAT and CDR2 FQNNGV come from the germline V gene. This CDR3 spans 15 amino acids. With 6 bases removed from V and 4 bases from J, the gap between germline ends came to 19 bases. This clone has just a few counts. Its antigen is undetermined. Input material: naive CD4+ T cells from blood. This sequence originates from a man aged 18 to 29 with type 1 diabetes. The rearrangement joins TRBV11-2 to TRBJ2-7, with D uncertain. The CDR3 region is CASRQSTAGLYEQYF. Written as DNA, the CDR3 is TGTGCCAGCAGGCAGAGCACAGCCGGTTTGTACGAGCAGTACTTC.